The 20 T cell receptor beta chains presented below share a single source sample, sequenced in a study of CD8+ T cells in alopecia areata. RNA extraction and reverse transcription yielded cDNA as sequencing template. Repertoires were generated with immunoSEQ multiplex PCR, while TCRdb's copy carries only in-frame clones and drops some. The profile shows 180,000 or so clones, 58% of them singletons. The treatment here: oral pan-JAK inhibitor, 5-10 mg twice daily. Sequencing was performed on CD4+ T cells sorted from blood, taken at week 24, from a patient treated with tofacitinib. These receptors came from a human donor with alopecia areata.

V usage is TRBV5-6 and J usage is TRBJ1-1, with unresolved D. CDR3 length: 13 residues. V shed 3 bases and J shed 0 bases, with 6 bases lying between them. Germline CDR1 is SGHDT and CDR2 is YYEEEE. The CDR3 reads CASSSPMNTEAFF. Here the CDR3 DNA reads TGTGCCAGCAGCTCCCCAATGAACACTGAAGCTTTCTTT.

The CDR3 here is CSVETQGRGQAFF. CDR3 in DNA: TGCAGCGTTGAAACACAGGGTCGGGGACAAGCTTTCTTT. The chain recombines TRBV29-1 with TRBJ1-1; D is perhaps TRBD1 (6 bases). Trimming removed 2 bases from V and 9 bases from J, with 16 bases in between. Germline CDR1 reads SQVTM; CDR2 reads ANQGSEA. The length of the CDR3 is 13 residues. The whole variable domain, remainder taken from reference TRBV29-1 and TRBJ1-1, is SAVISQKPSRDICQRGTSLTIQCQVDSQVTMMFWYRQQPGQSLTLIATANQGSEATYESGFVIDKFPISRPNLTFSTLTVSNMSPEDSSIYLCSVETQGRGQAFFGQGTRLTVV.

V and J are TRBV7-2 and TRBJ1-4, with TRBD1 matching over 9 bases. This CDR3 is 14 amino acids long. With V trimmed by 1 base and J by 8 bases, 2 bases remained unmatched. Looked up from germline, CDR1 is SGHTA and CDR2 is FQGNSA. CDR3 nucleotide sequence: TGTGCCAGCAGCTTAGTACAGGGGGCCGAAAAACTGTTTTTT. It translates to CASSLVQGAEKLFF. The full variable domain, rest sourced from reference TRBV7-2 and TRBJ1-4, is GAGVSQSPSNKVTEKGKDVELRCDPISGHTALYWYRQSLGQGLEFLIYFQGNSAPDKSGLPSDRFSAERTGGSVSTLTIQRTQQEDSAVYLCASSLVQGAEKLFFGSGTQLSVL.

In DNA, the CDR3 is TGCGCCAGCAGCCAAGACCGCCGAGAAGGCCGTCCCTACAATGAGCAGTTCTTC. Protein product: CASSQDRREGRPYNEQFF. This chain connects TRBV4-1 to TRBJ2-1, with D hard to call. This CDR3 has 18 residues. Deletions cut 0 bases from V and 2 bases from J, with 17 bases between. The germline V gene has CDR1 MGHRA and CDR2 YSYEKL.

The gene calls are TRBV6-6 and TRBJ1-2; possibly TRBD1 for D (6 bases). This CDR3 is 16 amino acids long. Germline CDR1 and CDR2: MNHNY and SVGAGI (reference sequence). The V end was cut by 2 bases, the J end by 4 bases, with 17 bases between. The chain's CDR3 is CASSYPDRGGSYGYTF. As DNA, the CDR3 is TGTGCCAGCAGTTACCCCGATCGTGGGGGCAGCTATGGCTACACCTTC.

The chain is built from TRBV30 and TRBJ2-7, with TRBD1 identical over 12 bases. The CDR3 sequence is 18 residues long. Trimming at V came to 2 bases and at J to 4 bases, leaving 15 bases not matched to a gene. Germline V gives CDR1 GTSNPN, CDR2 SVGIG (reference sequence). The CDR3 region is CAWSSRDRGQRGRYEQYF. Written as DNA, the CDR3 is TGTGCCTGGAGTTCCCGGGACAGGGGGCAAAGGGGGAGGTACGAGCAGTACTTC.

CDR3 coding DNA: TGTGCCAGTACCAGGGACAGTAGCTACAATGAGCAGTTCTTC. Its translation: CASTRDSSYNEQFF. The rearrangement links TRBV19 to TRBJ2-1; TRBD1 agrees at 7 bases. J gave up 3 bases and V 7 bases, and 6 bases lay outside the gene matches. The CDR3 extends over 14 amino acids. Germline assignment: CDR1 LNHDA and CDR2 SQIVND (reference sequence).

Only one count was recorded for this clone. The J gene is TRBJ1-2, the V gene TRBV2; TRBD1 matches 8 bases. The CDR3 is 14 amino acids. V lost 4 bases, J lost 4 bases, and 5 bases stayed unmatched. Germline values: CDR1 SNHLY, CDR2 FYNNEI. The CDR3 reads CASSGDRSGYGYTF. CDR3 sequence (DNA): TGTGCCAGCAGTGGGGACAGGTCGGGCTATGGCTACACCTTC.

The genes are TRBV5-6 and TRBJ2-1; D possibly corresponds to TRBD1 (5 bases). V was pared by 0 bases and J by 2 bases, with 15 bases between. There are 17 residues in the CDR3. Germline CDR1 and CDR2: SGHDT and YYEEEE. Here the CDR3 reads CASSLAIWGATYNEQFF. CDR3 bases: TGTGCCAGCAGCTTGGCCATCTGGGGCGCTACCTACAATGAGCAGTTCTTC.

The rearrangement uses TRBV20-1 and TRBJ1-1; no reliable D call. The CDR3 length is 10 residues. Deletions cut 1 base from V and 10 bases from J, with 7 bases between. Germline V gives CDR1 DFQATT, CDR2 SNEGSKA (reference sequence). The DNA of the CDR3 is TGCAGTGCTAGAGTTCTCGGAGCTTTCTTT. Protein product: CSARVLGAFF.

This clone showed up just a few times. The sample carries other DNA sequences with the same CDR3. This rearrangement joins TRBV20-1 to TRBJ2-1; D is undetermined. The ends were cut back, 3 bases at V and 4 bases at J, with 4 bases in the middle. This CDR3 spans 11 amino acids. Germline V gives CDR1 DFQATT, CDR2 SNEGSKA (reference sequence). DNA of the CDR3: TGCAGTGCTAGGGGATACAATGAGCAGTTCTTC. This sequence encodes CSARGYNEQFF.

In the case of this clone: Different DNA sequences within this sample yield the same CDR3. V gene TRBV2 combines with J gene TRBJ2-3; no firm D call. The germline V gene encodes CDR1 SNHLY and CDR2 FYNNEI. Trimming pared 2 bases from V and 6 bases from J, leaving 12 bases between. This CDR3 spans 14 amino acids. The CDR3 sequence is CASSESAPRDTQYF. CDR3 DNA: TGTGCCAGCAGTGAAAGCGCTCCTCGGGATACGCAGTATTTT.

V usage is TRBV29-1 and J usage is TRBJ2-5; D uncertain. The CDR3 length is 13 residues. CDR1 is SQVTM and CDR2 is ANQGSEA in the germline V gene. V lost 4 bases to trimming and J lost 2 bases, with 11 bases between them. The chain's CDR3 is CSVARQPQETQYF. As DNA, the CDR3 is TGCAGCGTTGCGCGGCAGCCTCAAGAGACCCAGTACTTC.

Only a few counts were recorded for this clone. This rearrangement joins TRBV4-1 to TRBJ2-7; 7 bases are shared with TRBD1. The trim removed 0 bases at V and 3 bases at J, leaving 8 bases unmatched. CDR1 is MGHRA, CDR2 YSYEKL, per germline. The CDR3 extends over 16 amino acids. The CDR3 DNA is TGCGCCAGCAGCCAAGATAGGGAACAGGGGAACTACGAGCAGTACTTC. This codes for CASSQDREQGNYEQYF.

The chain links TRBV29-1 to TRBJ2-7; TRBD2 might be the D (5 bases). The germline V gene encodes CDR1 SQVTM and CDR2 ANQGSEA. CDR3 length equals 15 residues. The V gene lost 4 bases and the J gene lost 4 bases, with 20 bases spanning the gap. Written as DNA, the CDR3 is TGCAGCGTTGGAGTGTGGACTGGAAGGAAATACGAGCAGTACTTC. Its protein is CSVGVWTGRKYEQYF.

In its sample, this clone was seen a few times. V is TRBV10-3 and J is TRBJ2-3; maybe TRBD2 (5 bases). Deletions cut 4 bases from V and 5 bases from J, with 10 bases between. This CDR3 spans 13 amino acids. The germline V gene encodes CDR1 ENHRY and CDR2 SYGVKD. The DNA for the CDR3 is TGTGCCATCAGTGGAGCGGCGGGAGATACGCAGTATTTT. Translated: CAISGAAGDTQYF.

This clone was observed a handful of times. The CDR3 here is CASRNSGRVTGELFF. CDR3 coding DNA: TGTGCCAGTCGGAATAGCGGGAGAGTAACCGGGGAGCTGTTTTTT. The chain recombines TRBV19 with TRBJ2-2; 9 bases line up with TRBD2. The CDR3 contains 15 residues. With 8 bases clipped from V and 5 bases from J, the junction kept 9 bases outside the gene matches. CDR1 is LNHDA, CDR2 SQIVND, per germline (reference sequence).

The J gene is TRBJ1-1, the V gene TRBV9; D uncertain. Germline V gene sequence: CDR1 SGDLS, CDR2 YYNGEE. The CDR3 totals 14 residues. V lost 2 bases, J lost 2 bases, and 10 bases lay in between. CDR3 DNA: TGTGCCAGCAGCGTTAACTGGGGAAACACTGAAGCTTTCTTT. The encoded protein is CASSVNWGNTEAFF.

The CDR3, as DNA: TGTGCCAGCAGCAACCGGGATGGGGGCCCAGATACGCAGTATTTT. Its translation: CASSNRDGGPDTQYF. This sequence joins TRBV11-2 and TRBJ2-3; TRBD1 might be the D (6 bases). CDR3 length: 15 amino acids. From germline, CDR1 is SGHAT and CDR2 FQNNGV. Trimming shortened V by 5 bases and J by 4 bases, and 16 bases separated the two germline ends.

In its sample, this clone was seen once. This sequence joins TRBV29-1 and TRBJ2-7; D is possibly TRBD1 (6 bases). Germline V gene lookup returns CDR1 SQVTM and CDR2 ANQGSEA. Between the trimmed V and J ends, which lost 7 bases and 0 bases, there was a span of 16 bases. The CDR3 sequence is 14 residues long. CDR3 region: CSAAGTRSSYEQYF. As DNA, the CDR3 is TGCAGCGCCGCCGGGACAAGGAGCTCCTACGAGCAGTACTTC.